This T cell receptor beta chain was recovered during a study of breast tumors, draining lymph nodes, adjacent tissues. In its sample, this clonotype was seen once. The CDR3 consists of 14 residues. V was trimmed by 3 bases and J by 3 bases, leaving 11 bases between them. CDR1 MDHEN and CDR2 SYDVKM come from the germline V gene. The lymph nodes were axillary draining lymph nodes from breast cancer patients. TCRdb re-called the multiplex PCR reads with MiXCR, one entry per CDR3 protein. Of approximately 90,000 distinct CDR3 sequences in the sample, approximately 29% were seen once. The chain carries TRBV28 and TRBJ2-5; perhaps TRBD1 as D (5 bases). The origin of this receptor is a female donor with breast cancer. Some clones in this sample may be carry-over from other donors' samples. Sequences were obtained from axillary lymph node tissue. For the CDR3, the DNA is TGTGCCAGCAGTTTTTTTGGCAGGGAAGAGACCCAGTACTTC. Protein: CASSFFGREETQYF.